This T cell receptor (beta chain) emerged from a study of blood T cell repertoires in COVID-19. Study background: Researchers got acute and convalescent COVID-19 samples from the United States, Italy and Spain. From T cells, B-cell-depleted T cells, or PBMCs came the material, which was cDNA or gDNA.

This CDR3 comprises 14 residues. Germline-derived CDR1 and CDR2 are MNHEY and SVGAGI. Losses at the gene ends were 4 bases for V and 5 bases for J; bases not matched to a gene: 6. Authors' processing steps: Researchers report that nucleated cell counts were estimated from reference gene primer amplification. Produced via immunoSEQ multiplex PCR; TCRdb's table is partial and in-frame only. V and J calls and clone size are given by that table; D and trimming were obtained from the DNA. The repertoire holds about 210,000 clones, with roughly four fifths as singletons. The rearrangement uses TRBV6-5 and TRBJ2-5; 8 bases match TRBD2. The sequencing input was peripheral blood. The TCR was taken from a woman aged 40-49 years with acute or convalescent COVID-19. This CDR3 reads CASSSRGVSETQYF. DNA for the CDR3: TGTGCCAGCAGTTCGCGGGGGGTTAGCGAGACCCAGTACTTC.